This TCR beta chain was captured by sequencing in a study of human T cells and chemical hapten exposure. The time point was: patch test 3, about 24 weeks after DPC sensitization. Indicated treatment: therapeutic diphenylcyclopropenone sensitization with weekly scalp DPC. Original processing notes: Between about 20,000 and 690,600 TCRs appeared in each sample, and the median stood at 95,638. Using its own MiXCR run on the RACE reads, TCRdb lists one record per CDR3 protein. TCRdb, not the original authors, processed these V and J calls. The table lists under 55,000 distinct CDR3 sequences, 9.9% of them singletons. Between the trimmed V and J ends, which lost 5 bases and 2 bases, there was a span of 10 bases. This CDR3 has 12 residues. Germline loops: CDR1 SQVTM, CDR2 ANQGSEA. This clonotype was seen more than once but under ten times. Its antigen is unknown. Findings and limits, study-wide: The number of TCRs above 1 in 1000 frequency did not change after DPC sensitization. Donor immune responses may differ from healthy people's, since all donors had alopecia. Significantly greater numbers of large CDR3 similarity clusters came from expanded TCRs than from controls.

The rearrangement joins TRBV29-1 to TRBJ2-7; D is ambiguous. This sample comprised whole blood, obtained in connection with sensitization to the hapten diphenylcyclopropenone (DPC). The clonotype comes from a woman in her 40s with alopecia areata. Some clones in this sample may be carry-over from other donors' samples. Here the CDR3 reads CSVSSSPYEQYF. CDR3 nucleotide sequence: TGCAGCGTTTCGTCCAGCCCCTACGAGCAGTACTTC.